The present T cell receptor (beta chain) was sequenced within a study of identifying expanded T cells in peripheral blood. Study-wide results and caveats: Over two and four weeks, about 15 and 19 clones changed, versus around 1.2 between replicates. Across healthy donors, higher total template counts meant significantly greater approximately 2-week count variance.

Healthy donors had no documented immune events, such as infections, while sampled. The CDR3 sequence is 15 residues long. In germline, CDR1 is KGHSH, CDR2 LQKENI. V lost 3 bases, J lost 3 bases, and 12 bases lay in between. Produced via immunoSEQ multiplex PCR; TCRdb's table is partial and in-frame only. The top ten clones hold 17% of a sample with fewer than 110,000 clones, around 88% of them seen once. Notes on this clone: The antigen is undetermined.

The chain employs TRBV18 and TRBJ1-5, with TRBD1 as a possible D gene (6 bases). The sequencing input was blood. The receptor's source is a person between 18 and 70 years old in good health. CDR3 nucleotides: TGTGCCAGCTCACCGGGGGGGGCTGTCAATCAGCCCCAGCATTTT. Amino acids: CASSPGGAVNQPQHF.